This TCR beta chain was identified during a study of monozygotic twins with inflammatory bowel disease. TCRdb re-called the 5' RACE reads, yielding one record per CDR3 amino acid sequence without DNA. Here the sample table reports under 130,000 distinct CDR3 sequences. From germline, CDR1 is SGHTA and CDR2 FQGNSA. The CDR3 is 14 amino acids. Sequencing was carried out using blood. The clonotype comes from a human donor with ulcerative colitis or Crohn's disease, or a healthy co-twin of an affected twin (not recorded which). V gene TRBV7-2 combines with J gene TRBJ1-5; without DNA, the TCRdb call of TRBD1 cannot be checked. CDR3 protein: CASTEGQFNQPQHF.